This T cell receptor (beta chain) was recorded in a study of human T cells and chemical hapten exposure. The overall study: The scalp of each patient received a weekly diphenylcyclopropenone dose for the full roughly 24-week study.

TCRdb reanalysed the RACE reads using MiXCR and keeps one entry per CDR3 protein. The sample contains about 250,000 distinct CDR3 sequences, over 7.5% of which appear only once. Time point denoted: pre-sensitization, week 0. Treatment indicated: therapeutic diphenylcyclopropenone sensitization with weekly scalp DPC. Patch tests were applied only after blood draws. The specimen comprised whole blood, sampled in connection with sensitization to the hapten diphenylcyclopropenone (DPC). The clonotype comes from a man aged 18 to 35 with alopecia areata. Some clones in this sample may be carry-over from other donors' samples.

The DNA for the CDR3 is TGCAGTGCCAACAGGGGGCCCGATGGCTACACCTTC. Protein sequence: CSANRGPDGYTF. This chain joins TRBV20-1 and TRBJ1-2; 9 nucleotides align to TRBD1. The CDR3 is made up of 12 amino acids. CDR1 and CDR2 (germline): DFQATT, SNEGSKA (reference sequence). With 6 bases clipped from V and 6 bases from J, the junction kept 5 bases outside the gene matches.